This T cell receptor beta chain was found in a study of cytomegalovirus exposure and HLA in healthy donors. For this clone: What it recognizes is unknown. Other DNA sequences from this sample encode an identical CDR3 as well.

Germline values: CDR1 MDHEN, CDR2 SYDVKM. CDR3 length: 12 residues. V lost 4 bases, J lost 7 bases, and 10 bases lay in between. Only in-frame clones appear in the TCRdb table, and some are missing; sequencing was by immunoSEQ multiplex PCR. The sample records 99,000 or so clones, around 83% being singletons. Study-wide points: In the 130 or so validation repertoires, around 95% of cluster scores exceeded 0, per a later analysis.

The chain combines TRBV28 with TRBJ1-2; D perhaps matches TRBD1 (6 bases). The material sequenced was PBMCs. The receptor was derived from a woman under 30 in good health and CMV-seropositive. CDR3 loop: CASSSGGLGYTF. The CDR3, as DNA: TGTGCCAGCAGTTCGGGGGGGCTTGGCTACACCTTC.